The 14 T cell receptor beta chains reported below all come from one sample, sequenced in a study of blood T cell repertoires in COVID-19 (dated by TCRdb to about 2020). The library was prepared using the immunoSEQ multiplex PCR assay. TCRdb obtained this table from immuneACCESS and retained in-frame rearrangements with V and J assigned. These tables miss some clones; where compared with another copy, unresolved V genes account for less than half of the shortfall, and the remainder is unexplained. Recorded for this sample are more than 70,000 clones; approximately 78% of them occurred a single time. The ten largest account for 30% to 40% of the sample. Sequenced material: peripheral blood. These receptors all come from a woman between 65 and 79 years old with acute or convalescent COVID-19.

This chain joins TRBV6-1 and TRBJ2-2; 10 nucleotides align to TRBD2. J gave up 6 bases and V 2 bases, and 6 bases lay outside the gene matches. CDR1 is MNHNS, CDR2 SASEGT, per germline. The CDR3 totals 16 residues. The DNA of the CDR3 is TGTGCCAGCAGTGAATTAATAGCGGGAGGCGCCGGGGAGCTGTTTTTT. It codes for CASSELIAGGAGELFF.

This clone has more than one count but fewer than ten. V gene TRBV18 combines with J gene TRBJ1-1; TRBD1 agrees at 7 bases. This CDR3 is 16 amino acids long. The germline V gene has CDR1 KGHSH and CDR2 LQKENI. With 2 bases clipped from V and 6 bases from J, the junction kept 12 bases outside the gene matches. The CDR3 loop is CASSPDRTGAWAEAFF. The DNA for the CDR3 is TGTGCCAGCTCACCAGATAGAACAGGGGCCTGGGCTGAAGCTTTCTTT.

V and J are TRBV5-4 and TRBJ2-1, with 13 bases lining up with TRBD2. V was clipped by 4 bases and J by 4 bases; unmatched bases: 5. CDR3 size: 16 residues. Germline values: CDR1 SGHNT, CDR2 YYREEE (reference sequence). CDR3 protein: CASSKELAGGYNEQFF. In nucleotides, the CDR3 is TGTGCCAGCAGCAAGGAACTAGCGGGAGGGTACAATGAGCAGTTCTTC.

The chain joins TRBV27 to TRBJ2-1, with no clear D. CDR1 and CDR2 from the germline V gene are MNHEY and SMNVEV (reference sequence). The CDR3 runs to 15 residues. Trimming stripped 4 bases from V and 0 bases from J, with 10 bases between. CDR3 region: CASSSSWASYNEQFF. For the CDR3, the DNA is TGTGCCAGCAGTTCCTCCTGGGCCTCCTACAATGAGCAGTTCTTC.

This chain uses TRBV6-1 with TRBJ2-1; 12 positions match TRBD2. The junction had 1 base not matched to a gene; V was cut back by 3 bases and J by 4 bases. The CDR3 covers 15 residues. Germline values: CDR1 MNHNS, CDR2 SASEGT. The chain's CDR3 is CASSDLAGGYNEQFF. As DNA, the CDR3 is TGTGCCAGCAGTGATCTAGCGGGAGGGTACAATGAGCAGTTCTTC.

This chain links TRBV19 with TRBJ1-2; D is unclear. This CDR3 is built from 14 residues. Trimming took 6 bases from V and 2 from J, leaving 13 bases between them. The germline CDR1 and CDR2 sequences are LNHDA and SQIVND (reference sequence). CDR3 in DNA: TGTGCCAGTAGAGATCTGAGGGTAAACTATGGCTACACCTTC. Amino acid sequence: CASRDLRVNYGYTF.

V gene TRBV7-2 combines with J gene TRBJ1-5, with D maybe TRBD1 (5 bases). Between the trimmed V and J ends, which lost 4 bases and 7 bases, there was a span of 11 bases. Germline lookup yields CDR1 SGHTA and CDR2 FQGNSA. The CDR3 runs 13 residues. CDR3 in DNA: TGTGCCAGCAGCTACCGTCAGGGCCAGCCCCAGCATTTT. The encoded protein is CASSYRQGQPQHF.

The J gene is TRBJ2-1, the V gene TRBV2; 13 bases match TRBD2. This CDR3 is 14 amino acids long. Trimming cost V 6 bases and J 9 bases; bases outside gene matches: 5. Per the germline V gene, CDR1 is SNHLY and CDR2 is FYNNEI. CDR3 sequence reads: CASRGTSGIGEQFF. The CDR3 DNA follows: TGTGCCAGCAGGGGGACTAGCGGGATCGGTGAGCAGTTCTTC.

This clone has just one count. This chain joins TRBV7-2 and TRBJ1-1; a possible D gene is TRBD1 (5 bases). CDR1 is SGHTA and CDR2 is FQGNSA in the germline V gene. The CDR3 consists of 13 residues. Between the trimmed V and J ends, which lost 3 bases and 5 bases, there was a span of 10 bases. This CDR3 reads CASSFRAETEAFF. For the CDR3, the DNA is TGTGCCAGCAGCTTCAGGGCGGAGACTGAAGCTTTCTTT.

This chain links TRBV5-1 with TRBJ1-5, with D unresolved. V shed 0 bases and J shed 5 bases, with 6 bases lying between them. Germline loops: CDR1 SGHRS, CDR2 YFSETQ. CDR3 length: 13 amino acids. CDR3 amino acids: CASSLAADQPQHF. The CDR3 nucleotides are TGCGCCAGCAGCTTGGCGGCGGATCAGCCCCAGCATTTT.

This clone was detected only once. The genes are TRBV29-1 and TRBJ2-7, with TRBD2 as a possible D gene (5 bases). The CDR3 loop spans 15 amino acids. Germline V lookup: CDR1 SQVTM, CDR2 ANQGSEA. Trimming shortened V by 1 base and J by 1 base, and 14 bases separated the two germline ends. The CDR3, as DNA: TGCAGCGTTGAAGGGTCCGGACGAGGGTCCTACGAGCAGTACTTC. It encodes CSVEGSGRGSYEQYF.

CDR3 region: CASSFIAGGSYNEQFF. CDR3 nucleotide sequence: TGTGCCAGCAGTTTTATAGCGGGAGGGTCCTACAATGAGCAGTTCTTC. The chain links TRBV28 to TRBJ2-1, with 11 bases that match TRBD2. Germline CDR1 reads MDHEN; CDR2 reads SYDVKM. The junction had 2 bases not matched to a gene; V was cut back by 3 bases and J by 1 base. This CDR3 comprises 16 residues.

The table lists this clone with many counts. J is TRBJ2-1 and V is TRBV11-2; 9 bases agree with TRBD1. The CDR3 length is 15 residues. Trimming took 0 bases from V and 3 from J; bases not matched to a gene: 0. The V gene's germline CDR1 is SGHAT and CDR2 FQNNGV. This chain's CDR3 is CASSLEGQGYNEQFF. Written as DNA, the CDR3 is TGTGCCAGCAGCTTAGAGGGACAGGGCTACAATGAGCAGTTCTTC.

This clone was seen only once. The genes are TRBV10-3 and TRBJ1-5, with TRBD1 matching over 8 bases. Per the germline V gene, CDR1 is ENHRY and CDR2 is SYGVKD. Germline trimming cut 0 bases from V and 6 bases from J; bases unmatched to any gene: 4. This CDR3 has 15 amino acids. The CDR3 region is CAISESGQEGQPQHF. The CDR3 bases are TGTGCCATCAGTGAGTCGGGACAGGAGGGTCAGCCCCAGCATTTT.